This T cell receptor (beta chain) comes out of a study of T cell responses to AZD1222 COVID-19 vaccine. General study results and limits: Increased Spike-specific TCR breadth and depth were observed after two AZD1222 doses.

The CDR3 loop spans 14 amino acids. The V and J ends lost 3 bases and 5 bases respectively, with 14 bases between them. Germline lookup yields CDR1 SEHNR and CDR2 FQNEAQ (reference sequence). In its sample, this clone was seen a few times. Antigen: not known. Only in-frame clones appear in the TCRdb table, and some are missing; sequencing was by immunoSEQ multiplex PCR. The sample yields 90,000 to 150,000 clones, 89% seen once. The genes are TRBV7-9 and TRBJ2-7; D is possibly TRBD2 (6 bases). The sequenced sample was peripheral blood, obtained on day 0 of AZD1222 vaccination. This clonotype was sampled from an adult in good health. The CDR3 bases are TGTGCCAGCAGCTTTGGGGACTCACCCCACGAGCAGTACTTC. It codes for CASSFGDSPHEQYF. Complete variable domain (other parts from reference TRBV7-9 and TRBJ2-7): DTGVSQNPRHKITKRGQNVTFRCDPISEHNRLYWYRQTLGQGPEFLTYFQNEAQLEKSRLLSDRFSAERPKGSFSTLEIQRTEQGDSAMYLCASSFGDSPHEQYFGPGTRLTVT.